What follows are 31 T cell receptor beta chains derived from one specimen sequenced in a study of T cells expressing NK-cell markers. TCRdb re-analyzed the 5' RACE reads; it lists each CDR3 protein once, without DNA. The table lists some 410,000 distinct CDR3 sequences. Specimen: blood T cells: a sorted CD56 or NKG2C T cell subset, CD4+ or CD8+ T cells, or bulk PBMC T cells (not recorded which). The receptors shown here come from a woman between 18 and 70 years old in good health.

The genes are TRBV6-2 or TRBV6-3 and TRBJ1-2. From germline, CDR1 is MNHEY and CDR2 SVGEGT. The CDR3 covers 12 residues. CDR3 sequence: CASSFYRAGYTF.

CDR3 protein: CASSLQNNSPLHF. The rearrangement joins TRBV7-3 to TRBJ1-6. Germline assignment: CDR1 SGHTA and CDR2 FQGTGA. The CDR3 extends over 13 amino acids.

The chain employs TRBV10-3 and TRBJ2-5. Germline V lookup: CDR1 ENHRY, CDR2 SYGVKD. The CDR3 length is 12 residues. CDR3 protein: CAISEPQETQYF.

The chain couples TRBV7-2 to TRBJ2-7; without DNA, the TCRdb call of TRBD1 cannot be checked. Germline assignment: CDR1 SGHTA and CDR2 FQGNSA. This CDR3 is 15 amino acids long. CDR3 region: CASSFPGQGSYEQYF.

The chain has TRBV3-1 and TRBJ2-2; TCRdb designates TRBD1, a call that cannot be tested without DNA. Per the germline V gene, CDR1 is LGHDT and CDR2 is YNNKEL (reference sequence). The CDR3 has 17 residues. CDR3 residues: CASSQDWGATNTGELFF.

This chain connects TRBV18 to TRBJ2-6. This CDR3 comprises 18 residues. Germline V gene sequence: CDR1 KGHSH, CDR2 LQKENI. The CDR3 sequence is CASSPRGGVSSGANVLTF.

The chain employs TRBV6-4 and TRBJ2-1; the D call from TCRdb, TRBD1, cannot be confirmed without DNA. The V gene's germline CDR1 is MRHNA and CDR2 SNTAGT. This CDR3 has 16 amino acids. CDR3 region: CASSGNRGQGVQEQFF.

The chain couples TRBV20-1 to TRBJ1-1; TCRdb's D call of TRBD1 is untestable without DNA. Germline-derived CDR1 and CDR2 are DFQATT and SNEGSKA (reference sequence). This CDR3 has 14 residues. CDR3 amino acids: CSARHERTDTEAFF.

This rearrangement joins TRBV29-1 to TRBJ2-7; there is no DNA to check the TCRdb D call of TRBD1. Looked up from germline, CDR1 is SQVTM and CDR2 is ANQGSEA. This CDR3 contains 13 residues. The CDR3 loop is CSVEGPSSYEQYF.

The gene calls are TRBV11-2 and TRBJ2-1; as DNA is missing, the TRBD2 call by TCRdb cannot be tested. Germline-derived CDR1 and CDR2 are SGHAT and FQNNGV. CDR3 size: 17 residues. The CDR3: CASSFRWASGALVEQFF.

This rearrangement joins TRBV5-1 to TRBJ2-5; without DNA, the TCRdb call of TRBD1 cannot be checked. The CDR3 runs to 15 residues. Per the germline V gene, CDR1 is SGHRS and CDR2 is YFSETQ. The CDR3 loop is CASRTSTGGWETQYF.

The chain employs TRBV29-1 and TRBJ1-1; TCRdb indicates TRBD1, and absent DNA this call remains unverified. This CDR3 comprises 14 residues. Germline V gives CDR1 SQVTM, CDR2 ANQGSEA. This CDR3 reads CSVEGSQQGPEAFF.

The chain uses TRBV6-2 or TRBV6-3 and TRBJ2-1; TCRdb reports TRBD1, a call that lacks DNA to check it against. CDR1 MNHEY and CDR2 SVGEGT come from the germline V gene. There are 15 residues in the CDR3. This CDR3 reads CASSTHVGQGNEQFF.

This chain uses TRBV25-1 with TRBJ2-2; lacking DNA, the TRBD2 call made by TCRdb goes unchecked. This CDR3 contains 18 residues. Germline CDR1 is MGHDK and CDR2 is SYGVNS. This CDR3 reads CASSELGTSGVNTGELFF.

The chain is built from TRBV24-1 and TRBJ2-7; TCRdb proposes TRBD1, but this gene call is untestable without DNA. CDR1 is KGHDR, CDR2 SFDVKD, per germline. The CDR3 is made up of 17 amino acids. The chain's CDR3 is CATSESDRFGVGYEQYF.

This CDR3 is CASTSDYEQYF. This sequence joins TRBV12-3 or TRBV12-4 and TRBJ2-7; TCRdb returns TRBD2, unconfirmable since there is no DNA. The CDR3 covers 11 residues.

CDR3 residues: CASSSKLAREQYF. The rearrangement joins TRBV7-2 to TRBJ2-7; TCRdb names TRBD2, which stays unverified in the absence of DNA. Germline-derived CDR1 and CDR2 are SGHTA and FQGNSA. The CDR3 is 13 amino acids.

The gene calls are TRBV11-1 and TRBJ2-1; TCRdb calls TRBD2, which cannot be checked without DNA. The CDR3 length is 18 residues. Per the germline V gene, CDR1 is SGHAT and CDR2 is FQDESV (reference sequence). The CDR3 is CASSLARDFSGVRWEQFF.

The chain links TRBV7-2 to TRBJ1-1. From germline, CDR1 is SGHTA and CDR2 FQGNSA. The CDR3 length is 14 residues. This CDR3 reads CASSFYRENTEAFF.

The chain joins TRBV20-1 to TRBJ1-1. Germline V gives CDR1 DFQATT, CDR2 SNEGSKA (reference sequence). The CDR3 has 13 amino acids. CDR3 amino acids: CSARDRMNTEAFF.

V gene TRBV9 combines with J gene TRBJ2-3; TCRdb calls TRBD2, which cannot be checked without DNA. The CDR3 totals 14 residues. The V gene's germline CDR1 is SGDLS and CDR2 YYNGEE. CDR3 sequence reads: CASSVTSETDTQYF.

The chain employs TRBV20-1 and TRBJ2-3; lacking DNA, the TRBD2 call made by TCRdb goes unchecked. CDR3 length: 14 amino acids. Germline CDR1 reads DFQATT; CDR2 reads SNEGSKA (reference sequence). CDR3 region: CSATGLAAGDTQYF.

The V gene is TRBV7-2, the J gene TRBJ1-1. This CDR3 has 13 amino acids. The germline V gene has CDR1 SGHTA and CDR2 FQGNSA. This CDR3 is CASSLQVYTEAFF. Full variable domain (rest looked up from reference TRBV7-2 and TRBJ1-1): GAGVSQSPSNKVTEKGKDVELRCDPISGHTALYWYRQSLGQGLEFLIYFQGNSAPDKSGLPSDRFSAERTGGSVSTLTIQRTQQEDSAVYLCASSLQVYTEAFFGQGTRLTVV.

The chain combines TRBV6-5 with TRBJ2-1; TCRdb picks TRBD1, but there is no DNA to check that call. The CDR3 is 15 residues long. Germline CDR1 MNHEY, CDR2 SVGAGI. The CDR3 here is CASSWVAGAENEQFF.

The chain joins TRBV5-1 to TRBJ2-3; no DNA is available, so the TRBD1 call from TCRdb remains unchecked. The CDR3 runs to 15 residues. Germline loops: CDR1 SGHRS, CDR2 YFSETQ. The CDR3 region is CASSLATGGIDTQYF.

The CDR3 spells CASSLGPAGETEAFF. The chain links TRBV13 to TRBJ1-1. This CDR3 has 15 amino acids. The germline V gene encodes CDR1 PRHDT and CDR2 FYEKMQ (reference sequence).

This chain connects TRBV11-2 to TRBJ1-2. CDR1 SGHAT and CDR2 FQNNGV come from the germline V gene. There are 16 residues in the CDR3. This CDR3 is CASSSKMVWARKGYTF.

The chain recombines TRBV25-1 with TRBJ2-4; the TCRdb call, TRBD1, lacks DNA for checking. The CDR3 loop spans 12 amino acids. Germline CDR1 is MGHDK and CDR2 is SYGVNS. The CDR3 is CASSGDQNIQYF.

The chain links TRBV7-3 to TRBJ2-3; the TRBD1 assignment by TCRdb is unverifiable without DNA. Germline V gene sequence: CDR1 SGHTA, CDR2 FQGTGA. CDR3 length: 15 residues. This chain's CDR3 is CASSLTGGTTDTQYF.

The chain joins TRBV6-2 or TRBV6-3 to TRBJ1-6. Germline V gene sequence: CDR1 MNHEY, CDR2 SVGEGT. The CDR3 is 13 amino acids. CDR3 loop: CASRDPIQSPLHF.

V and J are TRBV30 and TRBJ1-1. Germline assignment: CDR1 GTSNPN and CDR2 SVGIG (reference sequence). The length of the CDR3 is 11 residues. CDR3 region: CAWSRSTEAFF.